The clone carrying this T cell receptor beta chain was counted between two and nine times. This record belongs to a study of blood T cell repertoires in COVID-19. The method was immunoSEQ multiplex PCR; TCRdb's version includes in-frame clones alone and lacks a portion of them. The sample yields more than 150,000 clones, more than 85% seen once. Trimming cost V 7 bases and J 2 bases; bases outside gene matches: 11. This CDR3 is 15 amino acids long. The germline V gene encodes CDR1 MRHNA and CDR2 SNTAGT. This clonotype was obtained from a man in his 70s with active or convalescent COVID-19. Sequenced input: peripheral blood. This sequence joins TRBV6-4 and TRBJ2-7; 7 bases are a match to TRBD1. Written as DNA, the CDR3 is TGTGCCAGCAAGGTGACAGGGAGCAAGACCTACGAGCAGTACTTC. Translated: CASKVTGSKTYEQYF.